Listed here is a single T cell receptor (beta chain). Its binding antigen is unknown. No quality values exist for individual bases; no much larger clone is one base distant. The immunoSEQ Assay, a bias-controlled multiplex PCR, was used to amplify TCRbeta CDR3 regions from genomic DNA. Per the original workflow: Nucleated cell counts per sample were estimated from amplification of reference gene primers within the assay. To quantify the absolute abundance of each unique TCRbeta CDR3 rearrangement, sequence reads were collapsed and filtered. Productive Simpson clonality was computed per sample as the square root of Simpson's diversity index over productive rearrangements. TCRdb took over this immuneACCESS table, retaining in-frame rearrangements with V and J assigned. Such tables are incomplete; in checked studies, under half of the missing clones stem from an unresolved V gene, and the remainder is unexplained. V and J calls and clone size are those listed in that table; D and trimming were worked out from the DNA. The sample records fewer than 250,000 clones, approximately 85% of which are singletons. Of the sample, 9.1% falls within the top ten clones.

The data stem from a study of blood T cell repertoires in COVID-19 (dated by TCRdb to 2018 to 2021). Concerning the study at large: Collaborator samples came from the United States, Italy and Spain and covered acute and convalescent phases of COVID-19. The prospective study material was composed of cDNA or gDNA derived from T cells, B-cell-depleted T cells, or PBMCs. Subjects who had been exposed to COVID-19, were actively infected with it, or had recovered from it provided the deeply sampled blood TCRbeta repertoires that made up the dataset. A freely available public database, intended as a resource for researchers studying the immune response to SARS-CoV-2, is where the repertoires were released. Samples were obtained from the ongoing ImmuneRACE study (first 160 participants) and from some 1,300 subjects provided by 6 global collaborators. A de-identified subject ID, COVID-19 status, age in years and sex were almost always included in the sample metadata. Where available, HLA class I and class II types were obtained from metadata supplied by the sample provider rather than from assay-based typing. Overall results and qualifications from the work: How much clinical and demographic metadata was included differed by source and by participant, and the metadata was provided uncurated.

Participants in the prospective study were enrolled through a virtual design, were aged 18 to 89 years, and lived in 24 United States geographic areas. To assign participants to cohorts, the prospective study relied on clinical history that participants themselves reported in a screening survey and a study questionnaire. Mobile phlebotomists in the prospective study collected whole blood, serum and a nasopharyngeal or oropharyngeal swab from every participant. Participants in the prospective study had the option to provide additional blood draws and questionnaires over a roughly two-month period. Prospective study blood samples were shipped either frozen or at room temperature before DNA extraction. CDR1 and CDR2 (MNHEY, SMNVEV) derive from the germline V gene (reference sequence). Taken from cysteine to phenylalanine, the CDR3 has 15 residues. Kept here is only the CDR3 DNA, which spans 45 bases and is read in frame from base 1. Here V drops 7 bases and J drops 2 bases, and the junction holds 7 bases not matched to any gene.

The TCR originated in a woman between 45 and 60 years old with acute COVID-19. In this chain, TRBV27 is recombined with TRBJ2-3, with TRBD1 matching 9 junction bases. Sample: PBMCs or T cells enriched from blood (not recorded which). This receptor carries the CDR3 CASTSGTGNTDTQYF. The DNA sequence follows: TGTGCCAGCACCTCGGGGACAGGGAACACAGATACGCAGTATTTT.